The 11 T cell receptor beta chains reported below all come from one sample, sequenced in a study of T cell responses to AZD1222 COVID-19 vaccine. The repertoire was sequenced with immunoSEQ multiplex PCR; TCRdb's copy has only in-frame clones and lacks some. Among 150,000 or so clones listed, over 90% were seen once. The sequencing used peripheral blood, collected 28 days after the second AZD1222 dose. The receptor set was obtained from an adult who received the AZD1222 COVID-19 vaccine.

J is TRBJ1-4 and V is TRBV19, with a possible D match to TRBD1 (5 bases). V was pared by 9 bases and J by 7 bases, with 18 bases between. The CDR3 spans 14 residues. Per the germline V gene, CDR1 is LNHDA and CDR2 is SQIVND (reference sequence). The CDR3 bases are TGTGCCAGCTCCTCGGGGGGAAGCGGTGAAAAACTGTTTTTT. The encoded protein is CASSSGGSGEKLFF.

This clone has just one count. J is TRBJ1-2 and V is TRBV2, with TRBD1 as a possible D gene (5 bases). CDR1 is SNHLY and CDR2 is FYNNEI in the germline V gene. The CDR3 contains 14 residues. The V and J ends lost 10 bases and 5 bases respectively, with 20 bases between them. The CDR3 protein is CATNEGGGRYGYTF. The DNA of the CDR3 is TGTGCCACAAACGAAGGTGGGGGTCGGTATGGCTACACCTTC.

The CDR3 sequence: CASSPLGTALSYEQYF. CDR3 sequence (DNA): TGTGCCAGCAGTCCGCTAGGGACAGCACTCTCCTACGAGCAGTACTTC. This rearrangement joins TRBV27 to TRBJ2-7, with 7 nucleotides matching TRBD1. Germline V gives CDR1 MNHEY, CDR2 SMNVEV (reference sequence). V was pared by 5 bases and J by 0 bases, with 10 bases of the junction left unmatched. This CDR3 is 16 amino acids long.

The chain employs TRBV28 and TRBJ2-7; the D is unclear. V was pared by 3 bases and J by 0 bases, with 6 bases between. The CDR3 runs 13 residues. The germline CDR1 and CDR2 sequences are MDHEN and SYDVKM. In nucleotides, the CDR3 is TGTGCCAGCAGTTTGGCTAGCTCCTACGAGCAGTACTTC. It codes for CASSLASSYEQYF.

This clone was detected only once. The rearrangement joins TRBV2 to TRBJ1-2; D is undetermined. With 7 bases removed from V and 0 bases from J, the gap between germline ends came to 9 bases. The germline V gene has CDR1 SNHLY and CDR2 FYNNEI. This CDR3 region has 13 residues. CDR3 sequence reads: CASMTETNYGYTF. CDR3 sequence (DNA): TGTGCCAGCATGACGGAGACTAACTATGGCTACACCTTC.

This rearrangement joins TRBV7-9 to TRBJ2-6; D possibly corresponds to TRBD1 (5 bases). The CDR3 totals 15 residues. V lost 5 bases and J 2 bases, leaving 10 bases between the germline ends. Germline V CDR1 and CDR2: SEHNR, FQNEAQ (reference sequence). The CDR3 coding sequence is TGTGCCAGCAGCCCGAAGGGGACTGGGGCCAACGTCCTGACTTTC. Amino acid sequence: CASSPKGTGANVLTF.

The chain carries TRBV7-2 and TRBJ2-7; D gene ambiguous. Looked up from germline, CDR1 is SGHTA and CDR2 is FQGNSA. V lost 1 base to trimming and J lost 7 bases, with 11 bases between them. This CDR3 spans 13 amino acids. CDR3 nucleotide sequence: TGTGCCAGCAGCTTAGTGGCAGACCAGGAGCAGTACTTC. Its translation: CASSLVADQEQYF.

The rearrangement uses TRBV11-2 and TRBJ2-7, with 7 bases fitting TRBD1. The V and J ends lost 3 bases and 7 bases, in that order; junction bases with no gene match: 12. The CDR3 extends over 15 amino acids. Germline V CDR1 and CDR2: SGHAT, FQNNGV. CDR3 protein: CASSLGAGGLGEQYF. CDR3 bases: TGTGCCAGCAGCTTGGGGGCAGGGGGTTTGGGTGAGCAGTACTTC.

CDR3 DNA sequence: TGTGCCAGCAGCAAAGGGGGTATGTACAGGGACACGTCAGTGCAGTCAGAGACCCAGTACTTC. Translated, it gives CASSKGGMYRDTSVQSETQYF. The chain recombines TRBV21-1 with TRBJ2-5; the table's TRBD1 call for D was not verified on the DNA. TRBV21-1 is a documented pseudogene. The CDR3 runs 21 residues.

The chain couples TRBV7-7 to TRBJ2-2, with no clear D. V was pared by 5 bases and J by 2 bases, with 12 bases between. CDR1 is SSHAT and CDR2 is FNYEAQ in the germline V gene (reference sequence). The CDR3 extends over 15 amino acids. The CDR3 nucleotides are TGTGCCAGCAGCCTTGATAGGTACAACACCGGGGAGCTGTTTTTT. Translation gives CASSLDRYNTGELFF.

This chain joins TRBV5-1 and TRBJ2-1; D is unresolved. The CDR3 contains 15 residues. Trimming stripped 7 bases from V and 1 base from J, with 15 bases between. Germline V gene data show CDR1 as SGHRS and CDR2 as YFSETQ. The CDR3 bases are TGCGCCAGCCGAAATACCGAGAGGTCCTACAATGAGCAGTTCTTC. Translated: CASRNTERSYNEQFF.